This TCR beta chain is from a study of T cell repertoires in cytomegalovirus infection. The CDR3 sequence is 15 residues long. Per germline, CDR1 SNHLY and CDR2 FYNNEI. The V and J ends lost 6 bases and 4 bases, in that order; junction bases with no gene match: 8. MiXCR, applied by TCRdb to the reads, yields one record per CDR3 protein. The table records 250,000 or so distinct CDR3 sequences, 10% to 15% of them present only once. Sequencing used PBMCs. The TCR was taken from a human donor in good health (CMV status not recorded). Some clones in this sample may be carry-over from other donors' samples. V gene TRBV2 combines with J gene TRBJ2-3; 9 bases align to TRBD2. The CDR3 loop reads CASSSRAGGPDTQYF. As DNA, the CDR3 is TGTGCCAGCAGCTCTCGGGCGGGAGGGCCAGATACGCAGTATTTT.